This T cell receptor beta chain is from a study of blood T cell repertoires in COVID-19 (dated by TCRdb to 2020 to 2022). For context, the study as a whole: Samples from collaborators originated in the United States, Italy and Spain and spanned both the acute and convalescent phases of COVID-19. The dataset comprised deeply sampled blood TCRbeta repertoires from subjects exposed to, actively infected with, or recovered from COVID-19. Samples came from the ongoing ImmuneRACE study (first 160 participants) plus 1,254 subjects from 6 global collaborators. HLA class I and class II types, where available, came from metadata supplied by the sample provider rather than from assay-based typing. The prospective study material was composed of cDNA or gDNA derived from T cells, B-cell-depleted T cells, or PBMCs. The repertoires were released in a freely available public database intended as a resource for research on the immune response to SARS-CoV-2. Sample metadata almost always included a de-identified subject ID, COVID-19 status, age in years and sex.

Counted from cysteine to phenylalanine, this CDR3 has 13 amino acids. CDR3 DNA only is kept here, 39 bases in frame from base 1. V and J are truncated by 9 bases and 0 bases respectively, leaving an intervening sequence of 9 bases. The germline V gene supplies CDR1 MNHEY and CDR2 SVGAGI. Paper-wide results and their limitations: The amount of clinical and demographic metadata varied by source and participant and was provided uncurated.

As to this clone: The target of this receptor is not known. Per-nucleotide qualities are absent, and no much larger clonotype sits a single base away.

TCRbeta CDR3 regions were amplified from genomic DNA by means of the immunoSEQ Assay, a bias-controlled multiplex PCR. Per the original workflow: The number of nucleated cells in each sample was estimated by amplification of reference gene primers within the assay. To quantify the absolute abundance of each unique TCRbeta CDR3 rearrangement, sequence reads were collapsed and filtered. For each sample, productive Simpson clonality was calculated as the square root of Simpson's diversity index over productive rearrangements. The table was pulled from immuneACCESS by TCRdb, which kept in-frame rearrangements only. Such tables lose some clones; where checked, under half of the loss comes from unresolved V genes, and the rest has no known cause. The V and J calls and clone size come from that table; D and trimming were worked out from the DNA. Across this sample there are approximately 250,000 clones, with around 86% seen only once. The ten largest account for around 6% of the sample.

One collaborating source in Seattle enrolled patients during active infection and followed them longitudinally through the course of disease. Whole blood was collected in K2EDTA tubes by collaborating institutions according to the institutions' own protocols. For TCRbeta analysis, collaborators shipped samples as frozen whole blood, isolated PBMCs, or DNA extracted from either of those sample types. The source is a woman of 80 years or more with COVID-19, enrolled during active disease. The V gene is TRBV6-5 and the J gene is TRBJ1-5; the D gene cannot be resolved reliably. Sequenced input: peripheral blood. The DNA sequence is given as TGTGCCAGTCGGCGGTATAGCAATCAGCCCCAGCATTTT. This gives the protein CASRRYSNQPQHF.